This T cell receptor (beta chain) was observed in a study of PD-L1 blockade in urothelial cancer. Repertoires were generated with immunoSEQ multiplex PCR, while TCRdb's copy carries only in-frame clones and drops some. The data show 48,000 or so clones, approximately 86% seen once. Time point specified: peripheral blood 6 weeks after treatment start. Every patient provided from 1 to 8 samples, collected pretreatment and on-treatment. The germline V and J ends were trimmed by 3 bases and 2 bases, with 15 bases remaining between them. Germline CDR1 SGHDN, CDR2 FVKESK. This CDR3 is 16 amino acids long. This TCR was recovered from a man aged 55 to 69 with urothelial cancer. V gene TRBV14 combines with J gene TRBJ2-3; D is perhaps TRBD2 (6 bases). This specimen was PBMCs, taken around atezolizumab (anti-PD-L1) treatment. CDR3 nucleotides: TGTGCCAGCAGCCACGCGGGACTCTACTTCACAGATACGCAGTATTTT. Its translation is CASSHAGLYFTDTQYF.